One and the same sample provided the 21 T cell receptor beta chains below, sequenced in a study of regulatory T cells in long-lasting Graves disease (dated by TCRdb to about 2021). This specimen's time point label, interpreted: newly diagnosed GD, antithyroid drugs for less than 3 months. For both TCR sequencing and RNA sequencing, RNA was extracted from PBMCs using TRIzol. Libraries were built with multiplex PCR. These reads were obtained on an Illumina HiSeq 4000. CDR3 regions were amplified by Arm-PCR with iRepertoire HTBI primers to construct TCR beta libraries. TCRdb reran the public reads through fastp at Q25 and MiXCR, keeping productive beta chains. For every CDR3 protein sequence, its rows merge into one entry that carries the most common genes and DNA. This sample has around 480,000 distinct CDR3 sequences in its table, and under 20% of those were observed once. Of the sample, 9.5% to 15% is held by the ten largest clones.

These data were also filed under a second study, of T cells in Graves' hyperthyroidism and ophthalmopathy.

Specimen: peripheral blood mononuclear cells (PBMCs), collected at new diagnosis, from a patient treated with antithyroid drugs. The receptor source for this set is a man in his forties or fifties with Graves disease. Donor details come from another sample of the same person, matched by shared clones.

In its sample, this clonotype was seen many times. The chain links TRBV13 to TRBJ1-4; D remains ambiguous. There are 12 residues in the CDR3. The V end lost 5 bases, the J end lost 5 bases, and 6 bases lay between the germline ends. CDR1 is PRHDT and CDR2 is FYEKMQ in the germline V gene (reference sequence). CDR3 residues: CASSVRNEKLFF. CDR3 sequence (DNA): TGTGCCAGCAGCGTTAGAAATGAAAAACTGTTTTTT.

This clonotype was counted ten times or more. The chain uses TRBV28 and TRBJ2-3; D assignment may be TRBD1 or TRBD2 (5 bases each). The CDR3 contains 14 residues. Germline assignment: CDR1 MDHEN and CDR2 SYDVKM. V was clipped by 3 bases and J by 6 bases, with 13 bases between them. CDR3 in amino acids: CASSFPGAGDTQYF. CDR3 bases: TGTGCCAGCAGTTTCCCCGGGGCCGGGGATACGCAGTATTTT.

This clonotype was seen at least ten times. The V and J genes are TRBV28 and TRBJ2-7; perhaps TRBD2 as D (6 bases). The CDR3 consists of 14 residues. The V end lost 2 bases, the J end lost 4 bases, and 12 bases lay between the germline ends. Germline CDR1 and CDR2: MDHEN and SYDVKM. CDR3 coding DNA: TGTGCCAGCAGTTTAGCTAGCGAACCTTACGAGCAGTACTTC. It is translated as CASSLASEPYEQYF.

In this sample, this clonotype turned up a few times. The rearrangement links TRBV6-1 to TRBJ1-5, with 7 bases matching TRBD1. Per the germline V gene, CDR1 is MNHNS and CDR2 is SASEGT. J was trimmed by 4 bases and V by 5 bases; bases with no gene match: 8. The CDR3 extends over 15 amino acids. The CDR3 nucleotides are TGTGCCAGCAGTAGCCTAAGACAGGGAAATCAGCCCCAGCATTTT. Translation: CASSSLRQGNQPQHF.

This clonotype was observed a handful of times. The chain combines TRBV3-1 with TRBJ2-7; TRBD2 matches at 9 bases. The CDR3 loop spans 15 amino acids. In germline, CDR1 is LGHDT, CDR2 YNNKEL (reference sequence). The junction had 10 bases not matched to a gene; V was cut back by 1 base and J by 9 bases. The CDR3 DNA reads as TGTGCCAGCAGCCAAGTTCTAGCGGGACTCTTGCCGCAGTACTTC. Encoded protein: CASSQVLAGLLPQYF.

Many counts were recorded for this clonotype. CDR3 protein: CASSSPGRLSSPLHF. CDR3 DNA sequence: TGTGCCAGCAGTTCCCCGGGGCGACTGAGTTCACCCCTCCACTTT. This sequence joins TRBV28 and TRBJ1-6; D possibly corresponds to TRBD1 (5 bases). V was pared by 4 bases and J by 9 bases, with 16 bases between. Germline values: CDR1 MDHEN, CDR2 SYDVKM. CDR3 size: 15 residues.

This clonotype was seen a few times. The genes are TRBV20-1 and TRBJ2-7, with unresolved D. Trimming left V 3 bases short and J 5 bases short, with 20 bases between. The CDR3 sequence is 15 residues long. Germline V gives CDR1 DFQATT, CDR2 SNEGSKA (reference sequence). The CDR3, as DNA: TGCAGTGCTAGTTCCCAAAAAAGGTTAACTCACGAGCAGTACTTC. It translates to CSASSQKRLTHEQYF.

This clonotype came up a few times. An end of the junction differs from the germline gene, which may be a read error. This chain uses TRBV5-1 with TRBJ2-3; 9 nucleotides match TRBD2. The CDR3 runs to 17 residues. Germline loops: CDR1 SGHRS, CDR2 YFSETQ. Written as DNA, the CDR3 is TGCGCCGGCAGCCCCCGGACTAGCGTCCCTCGCACAGATACGCAGTATTTT. This translates into CAGSPRTSVPRTDTQYF.

There are a few counts of this clonotype. The rearrangement links TRBV15 to TRBJ2-5; D ambiguous. Germline CDR1 LNHNV, CDR2 YYDKDF (reference sequence). Trimming removed 0 bases at V and 2 bases at J, with 13 bases between. The CDR3 is made up of 16 amino acids. CDR3 DNA: TGTGCCACCAGCAGAGATTTACTGCCGGTACAAGAGACCCAGTACTTC. It yields the protein CATSRDLLPVQETQYF.

On this clonotype itself: At one end, the junction sequence differs from germline, possibly due to a read error. This chain uses TRBV3-1 with TRBJ1-6; no definite D call. CDR3 size: 15 residues. CDR1 is LGHDT and CDR2 is YNNKEL in the germline V gene (reference sequence). The CDR3, as DNA: TGCGCCAGCAGCCAACCCTTGGGGAATAATTCACCCCTCCACTTT. Translating it yields CASSQPLGNNSPLHF.

Written as DNA, the CDR3 is TGCAGTGCTACTCGACTAGCGGTCAATGAGCAGTTCTTC. Translating gives CSATRLAVNEQFF. This sequence joins TRBV20-1 and TRBJ2-1, with 9 bases that match TRBD2. V shed 4 bases and J 6 bases; nucleotides not matched to a gene: 4. The germline gives CDR1 DFQATT, CDR2 SNEGSKA (reference sequence). The CDR3 covers 13 residues.

J is TRBJ2-1 and V is TRBV6-1; 14 nucleotides agree with TRBD2. CDR1 is MNHNS, CDR2 SASEGT, per germline. V lost 2 bases and J lost 3; bases outside the gene matches: 12. The CDR3 spans 20 residues. The CDR3 reads CASSERGETSGRAYYNEQFF. The DNA for the CDR3 is TGTGCCAGCAGTGAAAGGGGGGAGACTAGCGGGAGGGCCTACTACAATGAGCAGTTCTTC.

There are a few counts of this clonotype. This chain links TRBV19 with TRBJ2-3; D gene uncertain. The J call is uncertain, as TRBJ2-7 better fits the DNA end. The CDR3 has 15 residues. Germline CDR1 and CDR2: LNHDA and SQIVND (reference sequence). CDR3 amino acids: CASSIAPARSYEQYF. The DNA of the CDR3 is TGTGCCAGTAGTATAGCCCCAGCCCGTTCCTACGAGCAGTACTTC.

Of note for this clonotype: This may stem from a read error, because a much larger clone lies one nucleotide away. The chain uses TRBV6-2 or TRBV6-3 and TRBJ1-6; maybe TRBD1 (5 bases). This CDR3 spans 15 amino acids. CDR1 is MNHEY and CDR2 is SVGEGT in the germline V gene. Trimming pared 1 base from V and 8 bases from J, leaving 12 bases between. The CDR3 region has the DNA TGTGCCAGCAGTTACTGGAGCCAGGGTGATTCACCCCTCCACTTT. It codes for CASSYWSQGDSPLHF.

This clonotype was recorded at least ten times. V and J are TRBV5-1 and TRBJ2-4; possible D gene TRBD1, 6 bases. Germline CDR1 is SGHRS and CDR2 is YFSETQ. V lost 0 bases and J 9 bases, leaving 13 bases between the germline ends. The CDR3 contains 14 residues. CDR3 sequence reads: CASSLEGGIGIQYF. The DNA for the CDR3 is TGCGCCAGCAGCTTGGAAGGGGGTATTGGCATTCAGTACTTC.

The chain recombines TRBV20-1 with TRBJ2-3; no clear D gene. Germline V gene data show CDR1 as DFQATT and CDR2 as SNEGSKA (reference sequence). The CDR3 consists of 16 residues. V gave up 1 base and J gave up 4 bases, with 18 bases separating them. CDR3 in DNA: TGCAGTGCTAGAGTCTTTTTCAATCCTGAGGCAGATACGCAGTATTTT. It codes for CSARVFFNPEADTQYF.

In regard to this clonotype: This may arise from a read error, as a much more abundant clone is one base away. The V and J genes are TRBV28 and TRBJ1-3, with D uncertain. Germline values: CDR1 MDHEN, CDR2 SYDVKM. V lost 5 bases to trimming and J lost 3 bases, with 8 bases between them. CDR3 length: 13 amino acids. The CDR3, as DNA: TGTGCCAGCAGTCCGGCAGTTGGAAACACCATATATTTT. Residues: CASSPAVGNTIYF.

There are many counts of this clonotype. The chain is built from TRBV2 and TRBJ2-1, with D unresolved. V was trimmed by 3 bases and J by 4 bases, leaving 19 bases between them. Germline V gives CDR1 SNHLY, CDR2 FYNNEI. This CDR3 has 17 amino acids. CDR3 in DNA: TGTGCCAGCAGTGAGGATCAGAGCGCTAAACTTTACAATGAGCAGTTCTTC. Translation gives CASSEDQSAKLYNEQFF.

The sample holds a few counts of this clonotype. The rearrangement joins TRBV10-3 to TRBJ2-7, with 10 positions matching TRBD1. Germline V gene lookup returns CDR1 ENHRY and CDR2 SYGVKD. J gave up 0 bases and V 3 bases, and 8 bases lay outside the gene matches. The CDR3 consists of 17 residues. CDR3 residues: CAISDPPGQGNSYEQYF. The CDR3 nucleotides are TGTGCCATCAGTGACCCGCCGGGACAGGGGAACTCCTACGAGCAGTACTTC.

This clonotype showed up just a few times. The chain couples TRBV29-1 to TRBJ2-2, with 8 positions matching TRBD2. The germline V gene encodes CDR1 SQVTM and CDR2 ANQGSEA. This CDR3 is built from 15 residues. The junction had 9 bases not matched to a gene; V was cut back by 5 bases and J by 4 bases. CDR3 in DNA: TGCAGCGTTACGGAAGCGGGAGAGGGCACCGGGGAGCTGTTTTTT. Encoded protein: CSVTEAGEGTGELFF.

This chain links TRBV30 with TRBJ1-6, with no clear D. The CDR3 length is 12 residues. V was trimmed by 3 bases and J by 4 bases, leaving 4 bases between them. The V gene's germline CDR1 is GTSNPN and CDR2 SVGIG (reference sequence). CDR3 in DNA: TGTGCCTGGAGACAGTATAATTCACCCCTCCACTTT. Its protein product is CAWRQYNSPLHF.